This T cell receptor beta chain is drawn from a study of T cell changes during pregnancy in multiple sclerosis. The V gene's germline CDR1 is SGHAT and CDR2 FQNNGV. The CDR3 runs 15 residues. V dropped 5 bases and J dropped 7; count of bases not matched to a gene: 10. Method: immunoSEQ multiplex PCR; TCRdb's copy keeps in-frame clones and lacks some. Among some 44,000 clones listed, around 89% were seen once. This sequence originates from a female donor with multiple sclerosis, enrolled in a pregnancy study. The chain is built from TRBV11-2 and TRBJ1-4; 7 bases map to TRBD1. The sequenced sample was CD4+ T cells from peripheral blood mononuclear cells, obtained in the second trimester of pregnancy. The CDR3 sequence: CASSLGRGPVEKLFF. CDR3 nucleotide sequence: TGTGCCAGCAGCCTAGGGAGGGGGCCGGTTGAAAAACTGTTTTTT.